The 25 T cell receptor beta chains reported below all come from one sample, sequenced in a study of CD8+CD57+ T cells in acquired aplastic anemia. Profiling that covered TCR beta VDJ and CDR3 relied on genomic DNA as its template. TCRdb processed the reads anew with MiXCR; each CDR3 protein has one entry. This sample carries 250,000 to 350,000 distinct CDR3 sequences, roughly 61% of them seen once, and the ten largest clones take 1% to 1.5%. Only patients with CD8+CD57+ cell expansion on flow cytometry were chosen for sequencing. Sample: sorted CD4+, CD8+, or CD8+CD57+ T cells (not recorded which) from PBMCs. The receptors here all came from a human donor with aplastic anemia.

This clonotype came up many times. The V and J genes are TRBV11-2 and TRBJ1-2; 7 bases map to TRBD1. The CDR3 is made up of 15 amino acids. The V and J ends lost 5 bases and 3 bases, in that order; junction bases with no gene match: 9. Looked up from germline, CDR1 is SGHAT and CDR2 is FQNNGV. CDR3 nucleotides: TGTGCCAGCAGCCCCTCGGGGACAGCCCACTATGGCTACACCTTC. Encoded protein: CASSPSGTAHYGYTF.

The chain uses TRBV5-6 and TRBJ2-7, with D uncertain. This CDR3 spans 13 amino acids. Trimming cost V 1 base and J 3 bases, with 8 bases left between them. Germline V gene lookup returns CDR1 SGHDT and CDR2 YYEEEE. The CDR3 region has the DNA TGTGCCAGCAGCTTGTGGGTTTTCTACGAGCAGTACTTC. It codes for CASSLWVFYEQYF.

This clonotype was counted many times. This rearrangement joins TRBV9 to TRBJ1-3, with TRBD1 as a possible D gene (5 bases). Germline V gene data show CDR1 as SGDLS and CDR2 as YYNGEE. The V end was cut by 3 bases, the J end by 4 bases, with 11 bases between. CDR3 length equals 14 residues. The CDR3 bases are TGTGCCAGCAGCGCGCCCGGGGGAGGAAACACCATATATTTT. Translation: CASSAPGGGNTIYF.

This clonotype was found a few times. The CDR3 protein is CASSQGLQPHNEQFF. As DNA, the CDR3 is TGCGCCAGCAGCCAGGGACTCCAACCCCACAATGAGCAGTTCTTC. The chain links TRBV5-1 to TRBJ2-1, with D tentatively TRBD2 (6 bases). This CDR3 comprises 15 residues. Germline lookup yields CDR1 SGHRS and CDR2 YFSETQ. The germline V and J ends were trimmed by 4 bases and 5 bases, with 16 bases remaining between them. Variable domain in full (rest from reference TRBV5-1 and TRBJ2-1): KAGVTQTPRYLIKTRGQQVTLSCSPISGHRSVSWYQQTPGQGLQFLFEYFSETQRNKGNFPGRFSGRQFSNSRSEMNVSTLELGDSALYLCASSQGLQPHNEQFFGPGTRLTVL.

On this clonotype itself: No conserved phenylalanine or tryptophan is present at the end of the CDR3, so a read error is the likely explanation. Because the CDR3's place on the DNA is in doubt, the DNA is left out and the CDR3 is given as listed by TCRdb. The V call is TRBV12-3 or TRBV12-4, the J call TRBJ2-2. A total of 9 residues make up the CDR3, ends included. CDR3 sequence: CASSLSFQY.

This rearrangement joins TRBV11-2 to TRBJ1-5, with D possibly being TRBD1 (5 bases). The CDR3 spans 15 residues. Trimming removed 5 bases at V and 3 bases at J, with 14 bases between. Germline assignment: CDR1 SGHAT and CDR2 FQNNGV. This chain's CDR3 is CASSPPGGINQPQHF. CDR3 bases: TGTGCCAGCAGCCCCCCCGGGGGTATCAATCAGCCCCAGCATTTT.

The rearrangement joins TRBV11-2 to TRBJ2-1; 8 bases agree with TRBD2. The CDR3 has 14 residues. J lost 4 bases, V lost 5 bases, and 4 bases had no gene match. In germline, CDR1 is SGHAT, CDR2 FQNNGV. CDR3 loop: CASSLGRAYNEQFF. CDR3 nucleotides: TGTGCCAGCAGCCTCGGGAGGGCTTACAATGAGCAGTTCTTC.

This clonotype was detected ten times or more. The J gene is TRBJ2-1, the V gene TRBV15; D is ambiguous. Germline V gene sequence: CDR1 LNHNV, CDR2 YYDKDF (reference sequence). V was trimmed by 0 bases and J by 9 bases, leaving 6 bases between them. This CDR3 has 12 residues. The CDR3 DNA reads TGTGCCACCAGCAGAGAGGGCGGTGAGCAGTTCTTC. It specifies CATSREGGEQFF.

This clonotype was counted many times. The CDR3 sequence is CSVVGRNTDTQYF. The CDR3, as DNA: TGCAGCGTTGTAGGCAGGAACACAGATACGCAGTATTTT. The V gene is TRBV29-1, the J gene TRBJ2-3; D remains unclear. Trimming removed 4 bases from V and 2 bases from J, with 10 bases in between. In germline, CDR1 is SQVTM, CDR2 ANQGSEA. The CDR3 consists of 13 residues.

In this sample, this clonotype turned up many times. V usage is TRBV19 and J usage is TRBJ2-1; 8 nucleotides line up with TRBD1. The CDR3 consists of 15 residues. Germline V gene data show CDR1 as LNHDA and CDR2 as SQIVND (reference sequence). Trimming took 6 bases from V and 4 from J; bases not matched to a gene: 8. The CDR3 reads CASSLTGDEYNEQFF. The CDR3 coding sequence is TGTGCCAGTAGCCTGACAGGGGACGAGTACAATGAGCAGTTCTTC. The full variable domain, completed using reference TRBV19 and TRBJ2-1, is DGGITQSPKYLFRKEGQNVTLSCEQNLNHDAMYWYRQDPGQGLRLIYYSQIVNDFQKGDIAEGYSVSREKKESFPLTVTSAQKNPTAFYLCASSLTGDEYNEQFFGPGTRLTVL.

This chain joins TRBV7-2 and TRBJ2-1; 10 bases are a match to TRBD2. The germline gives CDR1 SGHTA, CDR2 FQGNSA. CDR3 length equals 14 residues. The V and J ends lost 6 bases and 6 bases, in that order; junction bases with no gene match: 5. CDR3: CASREASGSNEQFF. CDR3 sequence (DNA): TGTGCCAGCAGAGAGGCTAGCGGGAGCAATGAGCAGTTCTTC. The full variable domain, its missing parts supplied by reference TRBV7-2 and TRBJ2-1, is GAGVSQSPSNKVTEKGKDVELRCDPISGHTALYWYRQSLGQGLEFLIYFQGNSAPDKSGLPSDRFSAERTGGSVSTLTIQRTQQEDSAVYLCASREASGSNEQFFGPGTRLTVL.

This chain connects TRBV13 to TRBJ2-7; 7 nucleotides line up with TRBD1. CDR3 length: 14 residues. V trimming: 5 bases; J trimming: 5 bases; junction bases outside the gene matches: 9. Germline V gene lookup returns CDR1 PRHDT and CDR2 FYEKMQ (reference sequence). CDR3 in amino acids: CASSVEGQTHEQYF. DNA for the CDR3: TGTGCCAGCAGCGTCGAGGGACAGACCCACGAGCAGTACTTC.

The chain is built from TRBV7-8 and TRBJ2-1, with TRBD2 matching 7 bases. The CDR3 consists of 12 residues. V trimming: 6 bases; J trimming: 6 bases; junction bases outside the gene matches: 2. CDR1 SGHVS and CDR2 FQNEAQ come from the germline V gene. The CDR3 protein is CASRGGSNEQFF. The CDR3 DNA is TGTGCCAGCAGGGGCGGGAGCAATGAGCAGTTCTTC.

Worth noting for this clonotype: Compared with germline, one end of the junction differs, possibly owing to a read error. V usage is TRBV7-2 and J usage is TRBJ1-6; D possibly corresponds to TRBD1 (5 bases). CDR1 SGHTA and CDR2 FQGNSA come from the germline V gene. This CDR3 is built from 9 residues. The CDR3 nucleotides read TGTGCCAGCAGCTTATGGGGCAGATTT. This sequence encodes CASSLWGRF.

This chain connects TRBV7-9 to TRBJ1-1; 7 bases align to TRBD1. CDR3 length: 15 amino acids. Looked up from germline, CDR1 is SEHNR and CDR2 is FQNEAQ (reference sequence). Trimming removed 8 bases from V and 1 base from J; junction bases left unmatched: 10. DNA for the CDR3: TGTGCCAGCGATAAAGACAGGGCGGGGAACACTGAAGCTTTCTTT. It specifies CASDKDRAGNTEAFF.

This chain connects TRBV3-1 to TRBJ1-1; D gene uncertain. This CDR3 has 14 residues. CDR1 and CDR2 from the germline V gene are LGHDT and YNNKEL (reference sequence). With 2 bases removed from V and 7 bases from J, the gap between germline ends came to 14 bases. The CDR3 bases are TGTGCCAGCAGCCAAAAGGCGGCTCTAGGTGAAGCTTTCTTT. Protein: CASSQKAALGEAFF.

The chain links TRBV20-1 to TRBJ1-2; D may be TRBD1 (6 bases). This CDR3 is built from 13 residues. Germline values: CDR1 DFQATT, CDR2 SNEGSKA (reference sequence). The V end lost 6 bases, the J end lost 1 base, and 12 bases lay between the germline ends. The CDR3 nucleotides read TGCAGTGCCACCACAGGGAGTAACTATGGCTACACCTTC. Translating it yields CSATTGSNYGYTF.

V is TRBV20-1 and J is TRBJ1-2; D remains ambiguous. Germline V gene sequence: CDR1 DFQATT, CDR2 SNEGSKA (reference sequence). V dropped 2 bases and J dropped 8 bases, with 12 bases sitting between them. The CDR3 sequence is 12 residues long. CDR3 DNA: TGCAGTGCTAGACCTGGGTTGAAGGGCTACACCTTC. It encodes CSARPGLKGYTF.

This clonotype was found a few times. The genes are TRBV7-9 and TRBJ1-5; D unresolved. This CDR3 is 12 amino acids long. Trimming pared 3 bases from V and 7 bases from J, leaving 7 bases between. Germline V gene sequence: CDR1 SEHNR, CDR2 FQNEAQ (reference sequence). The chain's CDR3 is CASSLMSQPQHF. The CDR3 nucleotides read TGTGCCAGCAGCTTGATGTCGCAGCCCCAGCATTTT.

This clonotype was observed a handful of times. The chain's CDR3 is CASSFSGGELFF. The CDR3, as DNA: TGTGCCAGCAGCTTTAGCGGCGGGGAGCTGTTTTTT. The chain recombines TRBV7-9 with TRBJ2-2, with D maybe TRBD2 (6 bases). V gave up 3 bases and J gave up 7 bases, with 6 bases separating them. The CDR3 runs to 12 residues. Germline V CDR1 and CDR2: SEHNR, FQNEAQ (reference sequence).

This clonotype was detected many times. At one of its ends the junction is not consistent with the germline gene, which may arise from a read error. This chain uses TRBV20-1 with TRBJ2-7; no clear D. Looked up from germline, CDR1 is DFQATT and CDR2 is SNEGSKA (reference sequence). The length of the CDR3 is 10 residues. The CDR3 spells CSAVSYEQYF. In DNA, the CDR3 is TGCAGTGCTGTCTCCTATGAGCAGTACTTC.

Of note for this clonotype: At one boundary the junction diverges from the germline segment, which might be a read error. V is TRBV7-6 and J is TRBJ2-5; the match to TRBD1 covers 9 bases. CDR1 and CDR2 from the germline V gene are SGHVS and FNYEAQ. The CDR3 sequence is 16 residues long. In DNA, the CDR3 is TGTGCCAGAAACTATCGCACGACAGGGGGTGAGTGGACCCAGTGCTTC. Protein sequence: CARNYRTTGGEWTQCF.

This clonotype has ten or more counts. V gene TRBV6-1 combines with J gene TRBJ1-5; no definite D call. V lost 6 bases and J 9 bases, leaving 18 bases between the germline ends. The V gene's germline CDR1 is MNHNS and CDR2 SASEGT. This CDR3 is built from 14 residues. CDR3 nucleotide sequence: TGTGCCAGCAGGGCTAGTCGGCAGATAGGGCCCCAGCATTTT. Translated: CASRASRQIGPQHF.

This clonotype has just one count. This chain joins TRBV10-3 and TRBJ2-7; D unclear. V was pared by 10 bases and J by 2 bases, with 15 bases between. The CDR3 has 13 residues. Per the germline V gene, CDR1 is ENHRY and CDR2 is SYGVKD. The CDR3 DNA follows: TGTGCCAGCGTCGATCTAAATGCCTACGAGCAGTACTTC. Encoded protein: CASVDLNAYEQYF.

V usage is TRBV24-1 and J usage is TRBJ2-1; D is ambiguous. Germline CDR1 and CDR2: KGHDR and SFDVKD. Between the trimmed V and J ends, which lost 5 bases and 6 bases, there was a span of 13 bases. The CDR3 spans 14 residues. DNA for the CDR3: TGTGCCACCAGTGGTGAAGGGTTAGGCAATGAGCAGTTCTTC. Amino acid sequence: CATSGEGLGNEQFF.